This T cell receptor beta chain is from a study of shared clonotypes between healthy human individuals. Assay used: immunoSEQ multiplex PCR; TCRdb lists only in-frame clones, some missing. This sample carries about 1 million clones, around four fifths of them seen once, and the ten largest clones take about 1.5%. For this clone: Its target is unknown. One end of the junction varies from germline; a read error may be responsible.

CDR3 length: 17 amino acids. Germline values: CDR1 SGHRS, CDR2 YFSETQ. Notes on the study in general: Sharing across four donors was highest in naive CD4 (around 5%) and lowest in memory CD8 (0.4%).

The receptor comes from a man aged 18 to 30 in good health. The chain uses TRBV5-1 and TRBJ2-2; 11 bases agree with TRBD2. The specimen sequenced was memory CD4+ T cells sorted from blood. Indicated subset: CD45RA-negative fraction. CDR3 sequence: CASTLGIGTSGTGELFF. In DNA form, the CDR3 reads TGCGCCAGCACCTTGGGAATCGGGACTAGCGGCACCGGGGAGCTGTTTTTT.